This T cell receptor (beta chain) was recovered during a study of blood T cell repertoires in COVID-19. On the study more broadly: Donors in the United States, Italy and Spain gave samples during acute or convalescent COVID-19. PBMCs, B-cell-depleted T cells, or T cells were the source of the cDNA or gDNA that made up the material.

In the authors' methods: From reference gene primer amplification, estimates of nucleated cell counts were derived. Sequencing was performed with immunoSEQ multiplex PCR; in TCRdb, only in-frame clones are kept and a portion is missing. The DNA gave D and trimming, while V, J and clone size come from that table. The table has more than 45,000 clones, 87% seen once. Germline CDR1 is MDHEN and CDR2 is SYDVKM. The CDR3 has 15 residues. The junction had 5 bases not matched to a gene; V was cut back by 4 bases and J by 3 bases. Seattle researchers signed up patients amid active infection and tracked them longitudinally.

The V and J genes are TRBV28 and TRBJ1-5, with 8 bases matching TRBD1. The sequenced material came from peripheral blood. This TCR was recovered from a woman aged 60-70 years with COVID-19, enrolled during active disease. In DNA form, the CDR3 reads TGTGCCAGCAGTTACCTGGACAGGGTCAATCAGCCCCAGCATTTT. Protein: CASSYLDRVNQPQHF.